One and the same sample provided the 6 T cell receptor beta chains below, sequenced in a study of T cells in Graves' hyperthyroidism and ophthalmopathy. RNA transcripts yielded amplified TCR beta CDR3 regions. With the HTBI primer set, the TCR CDR3 went through a first round of RT-PCR. TCRdb reprocessed the multiplex PCR reads with MiXCR, giving one entry per CDR3 protein. The sample contains a few hundred thousand distinct CDR3 sequences, around 14% of which appear only once. Material for sequencing was blood. These receptors were taken from a woman in her twenties or thirties with Graves' hyperthyroidism.

The chain uses TRBV5-1 and TRBJ1-1; D is unclear. Looked up from germline, CDR1 is SGHRS and CDR2 is YFSETQ. V was pared by 0 bases and J by 5 bases, with 17 bases between. The CDR3 length is 16 residues. In nucleotides, the CDR3 is TGCGCCAGCAGCTTGGGGGATGGAAAAATTGGGACTGAAGCTTTCTTT. Translating gives CASSLGDGKIGTEAFF. The whole variable domain, filled in from reference TRBV5-1 and TRBJ1-1, reads KAGVTQTPRYLIKTRGQQVTLSCSPISGHRSVSWYQQTPGQGLQFLFEYFSETQRNKGNFPGRFSGRQFSNSRSEMNVSTLELGDSALYLCASSLGDGKIGTEAFFGQGTRLTVV.

The sample holds many counts of this clonotype. The CDR3 protein is CASSPDFNQPQHF. In DNA form, the CDR3 reads TGTGCCAGCAGCCCCGACTTCAATCAGCCCCAGCATTTT. This chain links TRBV7-2 with TRBJ1-5; no reliable D call. The CDR3 runs to 13 residues. V lost 5 bases and J 3 bases, leaving 8 bases between the germline ends. Germline assignment: CDR1 SGHTA and CDR2 FQGNSA. Based on the CDR3 plus reference TRBV7-2 and TRBJ1-5, the full variable domain is GAGVSQSPSNKVTEKGKDVELRCDPISGHTALYWYRQSLGQGLEFLIYFQGNSAPDKSGLPSDRFSAERTGGSVSTLTIQRTQQEDSAVYLCASSPDFNQPQHFGDGTRLSIL.

The genes are TRBV5-1 and TRBJ1-4; 9 bases line up with TRBD1. The CDR3 spans 18 residues. V shed 2 bases and J 8 bases; nucleotides not matched to a gene: 16. Per germline, CDR1 SGHRS and CDR2 YFSETQ. DNA of the CDR3: TGCGCCAGCAGCTTATTACCGGAGGGGGGGACAGGGCGCGAAAAACTGTTTTTT. Amino acids: CASSLLPEGGTGREKLFF.

There are many counts of this clonotype. The chain combines TRBV7-2 with TRBJ2-7, with D maybe TRBD2 (5 bases). Germline CDR1 SGHTA, CDR2 FQGNSA. V lost 7 bases to trimming and J lost 0 bases, with 10 bases between them. The length of the CDR3 is 13 residues. The DNA of the CDR3 is TGTGCCAGCACCGGACTGACCTCCTACGAGCAGTACTTC. As protein: CASTGLTSYEQYF.

There are a few counts of this clonotype. This chain uses TRBV6-5 with TRBJ1-6, with 7 bases matching TRBD1. Losses at the gene ends were 4 bases for V and 7 bases for J; bases not matched to a gene: 7. The CDR3 sequence is 15 residues long. Germline V gene sequence: CDR1 MNHEY, CDR2 SVGAGI. CDR3 sequence (DNA): TGTGCCAGCAGTTTCGACAGGGACCGGAATTCACCCCTCCACTTT. This codes for CASSFDRDRNSPLHF.

The chain joins TRBV27 to TRBJ2-7; TRBD2 might be the D (5 bases). The CDR3 has 12 amino acids. CDR1 is MNHEY, CDR2 SMNVEV, per germline (reference sequence). The ends were cut back, 4 bases at V and 2 bases at J, with 6 bases in the middle. CDR3: CASSYGTYEQYF. CDR3 coding DNA: TGTGCCAGCAGTTACGGGACCTACGAGCAGTACTTC.